This T cell receptor beta chain stems from a study of cytomegalovirus exposure and HLA in healthy donors. Study findings and constraints: In a later analysis, V- and J-gene trimming of beta chains associated with a DCLRE1C missense variant, replicated independently. Most of the TCR beta V segments (in an earlier analysis) were productive either about 87% or about 30% of the time. For most subjects, TCR beta sequences were reported to predict HLA-A and HLA-B alleles with accuracy. According to the study, around 150 TCR beta chains were cytomegalovirus-associated.

This clone occurred once. The antigen is not known. 13 Jbeta primers and 60 Vbeta primers were used for the PCR. Some clones are missing from TCRdb's copy, which holds only in-frame ones; the method was immunoSEQ multiplex PCR. The data show roughly 90,000 clones, approximately 84% seen once. Germline values: CDR1 SGHDN, CDR2 FVKESK. Trimming took off 6 bases at V and 6 bases at J, with 18 bases between the two ends. The CDR3 spans 14 residues. The rearrangement links TRBV14 to TRBJ2-7; maybe TRBD1 (8 bases). Sequences were obtained from PBMCs. The sequence derives from a man aged 18 to 29 in good health and CMV-seronegative. CDR3 coding DNA: TGTGCCAGCAGTATTACAGGGGGGGCCGGCGAGCAGTACTTC. Translation gives CASSITGGAGEQYF.